The 30 T cell receptor beta chains presented below share a single source sample, sequenced in a study of blood T cell repertoires in COVID-19. The method was immunoSEQ multiplex PCR; TCRdb's version includes in-frame clones alone and lacks a portion of them. The sample holds about 120,000 clones, about four fifths seen once. The sample was peripheral blood. All receptors derive from an older woman with acute or convalescent COVID-19.

This chain's CDR3 is CASSARGRSISNQPQHF. The CDR3 DNA follows: TGTGCCAGTAGTGCCAGGGGGCGGTCGATAAGCAATCAGCCCCAGCATTTT. The chain has TRBV19 and TRBJ1-5; 8 bases agree with TRBD1. Looked up from germline, CDR1 is LNHDA and CDR2 is SQIVND (reference sequence). The trim removed 5 bases at V and 1 base at J, leaving 10 bases unmatched. The CDR3 runs to 17 residues.

The chain is built from TRBV5-1 and TRBJ2-3; D possibly corresponds to TRBD1 (6 bases). The CDR3 runs to 15 residues. Trimming left V 4 bases short and J 2 bases short, with 14 bases between. Germline CDR1 reads SGHRS; CDR2 reads YFSETQ. The CDR3 region is CASSPAGDITDTQYF. DNA for the CDR3: TGCGCCAGCAGCCCGGCAGGGGATATCACAGATACGCAGTATTTT.

This clone occurred once. The chain couples TRBV9 to TRBJ1-2; TRBD1 is a possible D gene (5 bases). V gave up 4 bases and J gave up 4 bases, with 17 bases separating them. CDR1 is SGDLS and CDR2 is YYNGEE in the germline V gene. This CDR3 is 15 amino acids long. Here the CDR3 DNA reads TGTGCCAGCAGCCCGGATACAGGTACTGGCTATGGCTACACCTTC. It specifies CASSPDTGTGYGYTF.

This chain's CDR3 is CASSFGGENQPQHF. The CDR3 DNA is TGTGCCAGCAGTTTCGGAGGAGAAAATCAGCCCCAGCATTTT. This chain connects TRBV27 to TRBJ1-5, with D hard to call. The CDR3 contains 14 residues. Germline CDR1 and CDR2: MNHEY and SMNVEV (reference sequence). The V gene lost 3 bases and the J gene lost 4 bases, with 10 bases spanning the gap.

CDR3 sequence reads: CATSPRPGRGYEQYF. The CDR3 nucleotides are TGTGCCACCAGCCCCCGGCCTGGCCGGGGGTACGAGCAGTACTTC. The chain has TRBV15 and TRBJ2-7, with a possible D match to TRBD2 (6 bases). V was trimmed by 5 bases and J by 4 bases, leaving 18 bases between them. This CDR3 spans 15 amino acids. The V gene's germline CDR1 is LNHNV and CDR2 YYDKDF (reference sequence).

V gene TRBV18 combines with J gene TRBJ2-1; 11 bases are shared with TRBD1. The germline gives CDR1 KGHSH, CDR2 LQKENI. The CDR3 sequence is 16 residues long. V lost 3 bases to trimming and J lost 6 bases; unmatched junction nucleotides: 7. The CDR3 protein is CASSPVRGQGGNEQFF. CDR3 nucleotides: TGTGCCAGCTCACCCGTCCGGGGACAGGGGGGCAATGAGCAGTTCTTC. Looking up the rest from reference TRBV18 and TRBJ2-1 gives the full variable domain: NAGVMQNPRHLVRRRGQEARLRCSPMKGHSHVYWYRQLPEEGLKFMVYLQKENIIDESGMPKERFSAEFPKEGPSILRIQQVVRGDSAAYFCASSPVRGQGGNEQFFGPGTRLTVL.

This clone was seen only once. V usage is TRBV29-1 and J usage is TRBJ2-1; TRBD1 agrees at 7 bases. The CDR3 extends over 16 amino acids. Trimming took 6 bases from V and 0 from J; bases not matched to a gene: 11. Per germline, CDR1 SQVTM and CDR2 ANQGSEA. The CDR3 reads CSVKPTGRSSYNEQFF. The CDR3 DNA sequence: TGCAGCGTGAAGCCGACAGGGAGAAGCTCCTACAATGAGCAGTTCTTC.

V is TRBV7-2 and J is TRBJ1-2; 8 bases match TRBD1. CDR1 is SGHTA and CDR2 is FQGNSA in the germline V gene. J was trimmed by 4 bases and V by 8 bases; bases with no gene match: 6. The CDR3 covers 13 residues. CDR3 region: CASSSGGAYGYTF. CDR3 bases: TGTGCCAGCTCATCAGGGGGCGCCTATGGCTACACCTTC. The whole variable domain, remainder taken from reference TRBV7-2 and TRBJ1-2, is GAGVSQSPSNKVTEKGKDVELRCDPISGHTALYWYRQSLGQGLEFLIYFQGNSAPDKSGLPSDRFSAERTGGSVSTLTIQRTQQEDSAVYLCASSSGGAYGYTFGSGTRLTVV.

Only a few counts were recorded for this clone. The chain recombines TRBV2 with TRBJ2-7; D is possibly TRBD2 (5 bases). The CDR3 has 15 residues. The ends were cut back, 7 bases at V and 3 bases at J, with 19 bases in the middle. CDR1 and CDR2 (germline): SNHLY, FYNNEI. The CDR3 DNA is TGTGCCAGCACCCCGGGATACTCTAAACACTACGAGCAGTACTTC. Protein: CASTPGYSKHYEQYF.

This clone was observed a handful of times. This specimen includes other DNA sequences encoding the same CDR3. V is TRBV27 and J is TRBJ1-5, with D possibly being TRBD1 (5 bases). The CDR3 contains 14 residues. Germline values: CDR1 MNHEY, CDR2 SMNVEV (reference sequence). V lost 6 bases and J 0 bases, leaving 9 bases between the germline ends. The CDR3 region has the DNA TGTGCCAGCAGAGACAGCGATAGCAATCAGCCCCAGCATTTT. This translates into CASRDSDSNQPQHF.

V and J are TRBV30 and TRBJ1-2; 7 nucleotides align to TRBD1. After removal of 3 bases from V and 6 bases from J, the junction contained 7 bases not matched to a gene. The germline gives CDR1 GTSNPN, CDR2 SVGIG (reference sequence). There are 13 residues in the CDR3. CDR3 amino acids: CAWRNTGVDGYTF. In DNA, the CDR3 is TGTGCCTGGAGAAACACAGGGGTAGATGGCTACACCTTC.

The CDR3 sequence is CASSQRTGEAFF. The CDR3 nucleotides are TGTGCCAGCAGCCAAAGGACAGGCGAAGCTTTCTTT. V gene TRBV3-1 (or the pseudogene TRBV3-2) combines with J gene TRBJ1-1, with 7 nucleotides matching TRBD1. This CDR3 is built from 12 residues. In germline, CDR1 is LGHDT, CDR2 YNNKEL (reference sequence). After removal of 2 bases from V and 8 bases from J, the junction contained 2 bases not matched to a gene.

DNA of the CDR3: TGTGCCAGCAGCCCAAGACCAGCGCAAACTCAAGAGACCCAGTACTTC. It codes for CASSPRPAQTQETQYF. The chain carries TRBV7-2 and TRBJ2-5; no clear D. CDR3 size: 16 residues. Germline assignment: CDR1 SGHTA and CDR2 FQGNSA. V gave up 5 bases and J gave up 2 bases, with 18 bases separating them.

This clone was observed a few times. The V gene is TRBV13, the J gene TRBJ1-1; possibly TRBD1 for D (5 bases). CDR1 is PRHDT and CDR2 is FYEKMQ in the germline V gene (reference sequence). V lost 5 bases and J 5 bases, leaving 15 bases between the germline ends. The CDR3 consists of 14 residues. Here the CDR3 DNA reads TGTGCCAGCAGCACCACAGGCGGGAGGACTGAAGCTTTCTTT. Its protein product is CASSTTGGRTEAFF.

The J gene is TRBJ2-7, the V gene TRBV10-3, with a tentative D call TRBD1 (6 bases). Germline V gene sequence: CDR1 ENHRY, CDR2 SYGVKD. The length of the CDR3 is 14 residues. The V end lost 10 bases, the J end lost 4 bases, and 20 bases lay between the germline ends. The CDR3 sequence: CASRGRLEPYEQYF. CDR3 DNA sequence: TGTGCCAGCAGGGGTCGGCTAGAACCGTACGAGCAGTACTTC.

The chain has TRBV4-2 and TRBJ1-6; 9 positions match TRBD1. The germline V gene has CDR1 LGHNA and CDR2 YNFKEQ. The CDR3 spans 16 residues. V was clipped by 4 bases and J by 8 bases; unmatched bases: 9. The CDR3 reads CASSPGTGRADSPLHF. The CDR3 DNA is TGTGCCAGCAGCCCGGGGACAGGGAGAGCTGATTCACCCCTCCACTTT.

V usage is TRBV6-5 and J usage is TRBJ2-1, with 8 bases identical to TRBD1. V lost 2 bases to trimming and J lost 7 bases; unmatched junction nucleotides: 7. Looked up from germline, CDR1 is MNHEY and CDR2 is SVGAGI. The length of the CDR3 is 15 residues. The CDR3, as DNA: TGTGCCAGCAGTTACCGCCAGGGGGCACTTAATGAGCAGTTCTTC. This codes for CASSYRQGALNEQFF.

This clone occurred a few times. J is TRBJ1-2 and V is TRBV21-1; the table gives TRBD1 as D, unverified against the DNA. TRBV21-1 counts as a pseudogene. This CDR3 is 14 amino acids long. CDR3 nucleotides: TGTGCCAGCAGCAAAGGACAGGCTAACTATGGCTACACCTTC. It translates to CASSKGQANYGYTF.

The chain carries TRBV18 and TRBJ2-5, with 7 nucleotides matching TRBD2. The CDR3 has 14 residues. CDR1 and CDR2 from the germline V gene are KGHSH and LQKENI. Trimming removed 3 bases from V and 4 bases from J; junction bases left unmatched: 5. CDR3 in amino acids: CASSPWGGSETQYF. DNA of the CDR3: TGTGCCAGCTCACCTTGGGGGGGATCAGAGACCCAGTACTTC.

This clone came up once. This chain links TRBV27 with TRBJ2-1; 7 bases match TRBD1. The J segment lost 4 bases and the V segment lost 5 bases, leaving 8 bases of the junction unmatched. The germline gives CDR1 MNHEY, CDR2 SMNVEV (reference sequence). The CDR3 is made up of 15 amino acids. The CDR3, as DNA: TGTGCCAGCAGTCCGGGGACAGCCTTTTACAATGAGCAGTTCTTC. It encodes CASSPGTAFYNEQFF.

The V gene is TRBV14, the J gene TRBJ2-5; D not resolved. Germline loops: CDR1 SGHDN, CDR2 FVKESK. The CDR3 runs 12 residues. Deletions cut 0 bases from V and 7 bases from J, with 6 bases between. CDR3 sequence reads: CASSQDRGTQYF. In nucleotides, the CDR3 is TGTGCCAGCAGCCAAGATCGAGGGACCCAGTACTTC. The full variable domain, completed using reference TRBV14 and TRBJ2-5, is EAGVTQFPSHSVIEKGQTVTLRCDPISGHDNLYWYRRVMGKEIKFLLHFVKESKQDESGMPNNRFLAERTGGTYSTLKVQPAELEDSGVYFCASSQDRGTQYFGPGTRLLVL.

The chain employs TRBV29-1 and TRBJ2-7; 9 bases fit TRBD1. This CDR3 is built from 12 residues. Trimming removed 6 bases from V and 6 bases from J; junction bases left unmatched: 6. Germline V CDR1 and CDR2: SQVTM, ANQGSEA. CDR3 loop: CSVTGTGREQYF. CDR3 in DNA: TGCAGCGTAACCGGGACAGGGCGCGAGCAGTACTTC.

The CDR3 nucleotides read TGCGCCAGCAGCTTGGGACAGGGGACTATTGGAAACACCATATATTTT. Translating gives CASSLGQGTIGNTIYF. V gene TRBV5-1 combines with J gene TRBJ1-3, with 8 bases identical to TRBD1. J lost 3 bases, V lost 0 bases, and 5 bases had no gene match. CDR1 is SGHRS and CDR2 is YFSETQ in the germline V gene. The CDR3 is 16 amino acids.

Of note for this clone: Other DNA variants within this sample encode the same CDR3. The chain combines TRBV5-4 with TRBJ1-5; 9 bases align to TRBD1. CDR1 and CDR2 (germline): SGHNT, YYREEE (reference sequence). The CDR3 consists of 15 residues. With 2 bases clipped from V and 0 bases from J, the junction kept 0 bases outside the gene matches. The CDR3 loop is CASSLQGASNQPQHF. Written as DNA, the CDR3 is TGTGCCAGCAGCTTACAGGGGGCTAGCAATCAGCCCCAGCATTTT.

V is TRBV11-3 and J is TRBJ1-1, with TRBD1 matching 7 bases. V shed 5 bases and J 5 bases; nucleotides not matched to a gene: 8. The CDR3 covers 14 residues. Germline V gene data show CDR1 as SGHNT and CDR2 as YENEEA. The DNA of the CDR3 is TGTGCCAGCAGCAGGAAGGGGGGACAGACTGAAGCTTTCTTT. Its translation is CASSRKGGQTEAFF.

This clone occurred a few times. This chain joins TRBV27 and TRBJ1-6; 7 positions match TRBD1. Losses at the gene ends were 2 bases for V and 2 bases for J; bases not matched to a gene: 3. Germline V gives CDR1 MNHEY, CDR2 SMNVEV (reference sequence). The length of the CDR3 is 16 residues. CDR3 sequence reads: CASSLGGGAYNSPLHF. As DNA, the CDR3 is TGTGCCAGCAGTTTAGGAGGGGGCGCCTATAATTCACCCCTCCACTTT.

The chain employs TRBV6-2 or TRBV6-3 and TRBJ2-5; TRBD2 matches at 7 bases. CDR1 MNHEY and CDR2 SVGEGT come from the germline V gene. The CDR3 spans 15 residues. The junction had 5 bases not matched to a gene; V was cut back by 2 bases and J by 2 bases. CDR3 sequence: CASSYHDGGQETQYF. CDR3 DNA: TGTGCCAGCAGTTACCACGACGGGGGGCAAGAGACCCAGTACTTC.

The chain uses TRBV2 and TRBJ2-5, with D perhaps TRBD1 (5 bases). The germline CDR1 and CDR2 sequences are SNHLY and FYNNEI. The CDR3 loop spans 16 amino acids. Trimming left V 4 bases short and J 4 bases short, with 19 bases between. The CDR3 DNA reads TGTGCCAGCAGTGTGGGGCCGGTGAGGAGAGGAGAGACCCAGTACTTC. Protein: CASSVGPVRRGETQYF.

The chain has TRBV13 and TRBJ2-4, with D possibly TRBD2 on 5 matching bases. Germline V gene lookup returns CDR1 PRHDT and CDR2 FYEKMQ (reference sequence). V shed 1 base and J shed 7 bases, with 11 bases lying between them. This CDR3 region has 14 residues. CDR3 in DNA: TGTGCCAGCAGCTTAGTGTTGGAGCGGAACATTCAGTACTTC. It specifies CASSLVLERNIQYF.

The chain couples TRBV2 to TRBJ1-2; D unclear. V was shortened by 6 bases and J by 4 bases, with 6 bases between the two germline ends. The germline V gene has CDR1 SNHLY and CDR2 FYNNEI. This CDR3 has 11 amino acids. The CDR3 DNA reads TGTGCCAGCAGGCGGAGCTATGGCTACACCTTC. Translating gives CASRRSYGYTF.